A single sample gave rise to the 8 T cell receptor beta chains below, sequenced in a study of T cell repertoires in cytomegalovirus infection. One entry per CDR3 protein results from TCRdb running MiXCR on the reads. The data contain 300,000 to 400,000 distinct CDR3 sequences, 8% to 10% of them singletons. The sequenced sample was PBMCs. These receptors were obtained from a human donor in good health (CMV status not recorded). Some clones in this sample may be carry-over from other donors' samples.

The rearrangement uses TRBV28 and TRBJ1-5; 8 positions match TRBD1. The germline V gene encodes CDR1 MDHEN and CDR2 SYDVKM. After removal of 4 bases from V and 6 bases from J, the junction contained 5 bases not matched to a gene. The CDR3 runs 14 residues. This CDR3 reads CASSWQGAIQPQHF. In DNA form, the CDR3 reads TGTGCCAGCAGTTGGCAGGGGGCGATTCAGCCCCAGCATTTT. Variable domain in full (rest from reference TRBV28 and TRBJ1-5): DVKVTQSSRYLVKRTGEKVFLECVQDMDHENMFWYRQDPGLGLRLIYFSYDVKMKEKGDIPEGYSVSREKKERFSLILESASTNQTSMYLCASSWQGAIQPQHFGDGTRLSIL.

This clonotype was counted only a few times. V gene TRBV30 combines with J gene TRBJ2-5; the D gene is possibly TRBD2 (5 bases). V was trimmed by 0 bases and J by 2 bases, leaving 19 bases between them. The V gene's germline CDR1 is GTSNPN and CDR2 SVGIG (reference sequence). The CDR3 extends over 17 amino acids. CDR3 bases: TGTGCCTGGAGTGTAGCAGACGGTTGGAGGAGACAAGAGACCCAGTACTTC. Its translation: CAWSVADGWRRQETQYF.

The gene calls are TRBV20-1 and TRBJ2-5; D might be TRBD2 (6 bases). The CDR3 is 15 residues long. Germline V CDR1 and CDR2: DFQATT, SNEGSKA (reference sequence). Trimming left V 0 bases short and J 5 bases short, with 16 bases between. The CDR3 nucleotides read TGCAGTGCTAGAGATCACCGGGACTTAGGGGAGACCCAGTACTTC. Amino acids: CSARDHRDLGETQYF.

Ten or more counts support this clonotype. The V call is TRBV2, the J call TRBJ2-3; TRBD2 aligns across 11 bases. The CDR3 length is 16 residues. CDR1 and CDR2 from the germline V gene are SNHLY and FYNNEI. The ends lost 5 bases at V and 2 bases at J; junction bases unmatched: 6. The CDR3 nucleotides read TGTGCCAGCAGTCGTAAGACTAGCGGGGCCACAGATACGCAGTATTTT. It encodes CASSRKTSGATDTQYF.

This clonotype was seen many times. CDR3 residues: CASSFEGQETQYF. The CDR3 coding sequence is TGTGCCAGCAGTTTCGAAGGTCAAGAGACCCAGTACTTC. The V call is TRBV7-8, the J call TRBJ2-5; D uncertain. CDR3 length equals 13 residues. The germline V gene has CDR1 SGHVS and CDR2 FQNEAQ. Trimming stripped 6 bases from V and 2 bases from J, with 10 bases between.

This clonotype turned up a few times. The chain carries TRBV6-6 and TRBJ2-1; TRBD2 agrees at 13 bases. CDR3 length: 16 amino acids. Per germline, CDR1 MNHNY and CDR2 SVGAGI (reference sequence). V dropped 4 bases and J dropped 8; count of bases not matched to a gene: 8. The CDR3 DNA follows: TGTGCCAGCAGTTCGGGACTAGCGGGGACCCTTGATGAGCAGTTCTTC. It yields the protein CASSSGLAGTLDEQFF.

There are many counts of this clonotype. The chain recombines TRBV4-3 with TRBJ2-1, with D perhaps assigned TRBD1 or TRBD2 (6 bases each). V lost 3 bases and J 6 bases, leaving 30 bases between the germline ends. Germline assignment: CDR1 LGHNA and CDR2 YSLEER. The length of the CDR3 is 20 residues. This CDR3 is CASSHSIRGTPRPSGNEQFF. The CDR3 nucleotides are TGCGCCAGCAGCCACTCCATTCGGGGGACACCCCGCCCATCGGGCAATGAGCAGTTCTTC.

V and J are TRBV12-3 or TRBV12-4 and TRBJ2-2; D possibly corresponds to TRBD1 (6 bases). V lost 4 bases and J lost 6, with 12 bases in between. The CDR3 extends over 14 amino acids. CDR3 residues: CASSSQGSPGELFF. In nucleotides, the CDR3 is TGTGCCAGCAGTTCACAGGGTTCACCCGGGGAGCTGTTTTTT.